This T cell receptor beta chain was sequenced for a study of T-cell reconstitution after alpha-beta-depleted transplantation in children. Preparation of the TCRbeta library was carried out with unique molecular identifiers. TCRdb passed the PCR reads through MiXCR, listing each CDR3 protein once. Of just over 950,000 distinct CDR3 sequences in the sample, about 29% were seen once. This CDR3 has 13 amino acids. CDR1 is MNHEY and CDR2 is SVGEGT in the germline V gene. Deletions cut 7 bases from V and 7 bases from J, with 14 bases between. This chain links TRBV6-2 or TRBV6-3 with TRBJ2-1, with D hard to call. The sequence came from a boy younger than two who had a stem cell transplant for SCID, so the T cells may come from the graft donor. Source: PBMCs, mostly from graft donor cells, taken 360 days after TCRalphabeta/CD19-depleted stem cell transplant. CDR3 bases: TGTGCCAGCACCAGATCAGGAAGAAATGAGCAGTTCTTC. Amino acid sequence: CASTRSGRNEQFF.